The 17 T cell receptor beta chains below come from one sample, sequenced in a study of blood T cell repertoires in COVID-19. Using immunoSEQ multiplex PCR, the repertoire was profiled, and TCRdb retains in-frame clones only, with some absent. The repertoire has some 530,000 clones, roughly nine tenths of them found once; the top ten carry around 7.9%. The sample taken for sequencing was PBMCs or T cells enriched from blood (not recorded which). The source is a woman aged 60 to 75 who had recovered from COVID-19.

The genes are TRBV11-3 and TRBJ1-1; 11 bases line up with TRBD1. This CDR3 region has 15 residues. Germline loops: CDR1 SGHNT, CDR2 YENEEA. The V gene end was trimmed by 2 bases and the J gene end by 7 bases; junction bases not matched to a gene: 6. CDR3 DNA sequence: TGTGCCAGCAGCTTATTCCGGACAGGGGGCAATGAAGCTTTCTTT. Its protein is CASSLFRTGGNEAFF.

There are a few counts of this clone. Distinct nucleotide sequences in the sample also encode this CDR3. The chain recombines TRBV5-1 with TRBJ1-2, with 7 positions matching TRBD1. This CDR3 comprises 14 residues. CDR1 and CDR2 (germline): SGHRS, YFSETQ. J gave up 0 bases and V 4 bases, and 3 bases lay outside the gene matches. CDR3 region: CASSPDRSNYGYTF. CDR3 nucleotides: TGCGCCAGCAGCCCGGACAGGTCTAACTATGGCTACACCTTC.

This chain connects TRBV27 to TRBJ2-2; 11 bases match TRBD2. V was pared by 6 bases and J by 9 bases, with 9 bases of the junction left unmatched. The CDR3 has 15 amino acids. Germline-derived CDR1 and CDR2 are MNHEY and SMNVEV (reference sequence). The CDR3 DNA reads TGTGCCAGCAGCCTTAGCGGGGGGGCGCGATGGGAGCTGTTTTTT. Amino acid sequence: CASSLSGGARWELFF.

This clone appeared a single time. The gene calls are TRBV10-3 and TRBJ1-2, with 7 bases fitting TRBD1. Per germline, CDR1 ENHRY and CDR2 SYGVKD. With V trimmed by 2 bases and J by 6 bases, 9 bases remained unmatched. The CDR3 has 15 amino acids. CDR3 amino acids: CAISERQGSENGYTF. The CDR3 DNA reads TGTGCCATCAGTGAGCGACAGGGTTCCGAGAATGGCTACACCTTC.

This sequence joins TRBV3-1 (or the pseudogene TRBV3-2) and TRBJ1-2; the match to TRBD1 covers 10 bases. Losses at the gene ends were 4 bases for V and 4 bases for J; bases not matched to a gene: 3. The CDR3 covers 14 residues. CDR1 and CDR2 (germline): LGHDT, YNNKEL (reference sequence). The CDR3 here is CASSPRTGGYGYTF. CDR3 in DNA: TGTGCCAGCAGCCCCAGGACAGGGGGCTATGGCTACACCTTC.

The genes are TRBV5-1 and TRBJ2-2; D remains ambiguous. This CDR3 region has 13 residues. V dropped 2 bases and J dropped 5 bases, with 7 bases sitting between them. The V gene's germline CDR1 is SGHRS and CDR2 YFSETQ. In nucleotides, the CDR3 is TGCGCCAGCAGCTTCCCCGGGACCGGGGAGCTGTTTTTT. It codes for CASSFPGTGELFF.

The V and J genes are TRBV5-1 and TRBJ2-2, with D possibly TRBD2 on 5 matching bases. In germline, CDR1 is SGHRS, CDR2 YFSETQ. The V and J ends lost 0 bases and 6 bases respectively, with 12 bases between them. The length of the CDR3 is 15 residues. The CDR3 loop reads CASSLELGGAGELFF. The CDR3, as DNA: TGCGCCAGCAGCTTGGAACTAGGAGGCGCCGGGGAGCTGTTTTTT.

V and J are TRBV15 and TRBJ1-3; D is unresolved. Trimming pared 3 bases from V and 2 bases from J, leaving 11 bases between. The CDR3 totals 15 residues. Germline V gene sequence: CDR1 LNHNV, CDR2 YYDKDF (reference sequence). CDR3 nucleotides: TGTGCCACCAGCAGGGGCCAGACCCCTGGAAACACCATATATTTT. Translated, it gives CATSRGQTPGNTIYF.

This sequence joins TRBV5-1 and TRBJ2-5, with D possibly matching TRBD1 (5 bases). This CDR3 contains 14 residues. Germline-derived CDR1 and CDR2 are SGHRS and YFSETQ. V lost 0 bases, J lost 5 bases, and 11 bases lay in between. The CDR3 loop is CASSLDRPTETQYF. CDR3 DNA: TGCGCCAGCAGCTTGGACAGGCCGACTGAGACCCAGTACTTC.

CDR3 DNA: TGTGCCAGCAGCTTAGCAGGAGGGGGCTACACTGAAGCTTTCTTT. Protein: CASSLAGGGYTEAFF. The rearrangement uses TRBV7-2 and TRBJ1-1; 7 bases are a match to TRBD1. CDR3 size: 15 residues. The trim removed 0 bases at V and 3 bases at J, leaving 4 bases unmatched. Germline CDR1 is SGHTA and CDR2 is FQGNSA. Full variable domain (outside the CDR3, taken from reference TRBV7-2 and TRBJ1-1): GAGVSQSPSNKVTEKGKDVELRCDPISGHTALYWYRQSLGQGLEFLIYFQGNSAPDKSGLPSDRFSAERTGGSVSTLTIQRTQQEDSAVYLCASSLAGGGYTEAFFGQGTRLTVV.

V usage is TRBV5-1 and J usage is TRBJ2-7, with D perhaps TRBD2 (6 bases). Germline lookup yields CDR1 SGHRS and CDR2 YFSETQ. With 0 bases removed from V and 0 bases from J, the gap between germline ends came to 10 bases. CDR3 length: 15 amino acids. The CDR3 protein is CASSLEVGGSYEQYF. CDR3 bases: TGCGCCAGCAGCTTGGAGGTCGGGGGCTCCTACGAGCAGTACTTC.

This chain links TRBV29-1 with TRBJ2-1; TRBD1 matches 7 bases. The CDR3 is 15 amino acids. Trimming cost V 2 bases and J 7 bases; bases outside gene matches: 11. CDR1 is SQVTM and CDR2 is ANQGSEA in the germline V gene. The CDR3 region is CSVEQFGQVQNEQFF. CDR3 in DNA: TGCAGCGTTGAACAGTTCGGACAGGTCCAAAATGAGCAGTTCTTC.

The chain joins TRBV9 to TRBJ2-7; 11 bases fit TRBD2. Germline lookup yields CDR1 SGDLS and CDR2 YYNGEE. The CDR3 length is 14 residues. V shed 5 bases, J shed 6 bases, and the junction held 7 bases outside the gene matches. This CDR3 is CASSLAGGPGEQYF. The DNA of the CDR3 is TGTGCCAGCAGTTTAGCGGGGGGGCCAGGCGAGCAGTACTTC.

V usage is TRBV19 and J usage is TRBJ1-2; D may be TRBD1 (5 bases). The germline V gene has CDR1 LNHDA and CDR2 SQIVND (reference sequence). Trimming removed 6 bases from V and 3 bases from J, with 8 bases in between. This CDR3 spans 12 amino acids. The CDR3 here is CASREQDYGYTF. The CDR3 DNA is TGTGCCAGTAGAGAACAGGACTATGGCTACACCTTC.

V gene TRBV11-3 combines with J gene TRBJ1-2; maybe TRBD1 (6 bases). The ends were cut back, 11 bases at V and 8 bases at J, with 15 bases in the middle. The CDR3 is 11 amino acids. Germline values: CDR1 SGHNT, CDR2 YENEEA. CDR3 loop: CAVAGAEGYTF. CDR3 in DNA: TGTGCCGTGGCGGGGGCGGAGGGCTACACCTTC. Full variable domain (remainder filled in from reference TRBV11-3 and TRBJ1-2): EAGVVQSPRYKIIEKKQPVAFWCNPISGHNTLYWYLQNLGQGPELLIRYENEEAVDDSQLPKDRFSAERLKGVDSTLKIQPAELGDSAVYLCAVAGAEGYTFGSGTRLTVV.

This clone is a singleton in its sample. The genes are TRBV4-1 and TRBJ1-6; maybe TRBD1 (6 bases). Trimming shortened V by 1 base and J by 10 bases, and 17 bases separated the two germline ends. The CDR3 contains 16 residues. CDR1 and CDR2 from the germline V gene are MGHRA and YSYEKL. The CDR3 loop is CASSQGRGWGHSPLHF. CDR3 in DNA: TGCGCCAGCAGCCAAGGAAGGGGGTGGGGGCACTCACCCCTCCACTTT.

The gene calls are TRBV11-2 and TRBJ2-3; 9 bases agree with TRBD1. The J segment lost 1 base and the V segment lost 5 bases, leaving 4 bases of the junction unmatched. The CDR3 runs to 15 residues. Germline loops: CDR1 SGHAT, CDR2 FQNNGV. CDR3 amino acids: CASSRRTGGTDTQYF. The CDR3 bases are TGTGCCAGCAGCCGACGGACAGGGGGCACAGATACGCAGTATTTT. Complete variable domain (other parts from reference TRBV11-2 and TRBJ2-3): EAGVAQSPRYKIIEKRQSVAFWCNPISGHATLYWYQQILGQGPKLLIQFQNNGVVDDSQLPKDRFSAERLKGVDSTLKIQPAKLEDSAVYLCASSRRTGGTDTQYFGPGTRLTVL.